The clone carrying this T cell receptor (beta chain) has a handful of counts. This sample is part of a study of T cells after yellow fever vaccination. Across the study: SMART-Seq v4 Ultra Low Input served to prepare low-cell-number fractions.

TCRdb ran MiXCR on the 5' RACE reads and lists one entry per CDR3 protein. The table has roughly 330,000 distinct CDR3 sequences, about 6.6% seen once; the top ten hold over 15%. The CDR3 sequence is 17 residues long. With V trimmed by 1 base and J by 4 bases, 11 bases remained unmatched. Germline loops: CDR1 SGHTA, CDR2 FQGNSA. Material: PBMCs, obtained more than 40 days after the first yellow fever vaccination. J is TRBJ1-2 and V is TRBV7-2; 8 bases fit TRBD1. This sequence originates from a man in his late teens or twenties who received the YFV17D yellow fever vaccine. The CDR3 DNA follows: TGTGCCAGCAGCTTAGTTTTTTTCAGGGGGCGAGGCTATGGCTACACCTTC. Residues: CASSLVFFRGRGYGYTF.